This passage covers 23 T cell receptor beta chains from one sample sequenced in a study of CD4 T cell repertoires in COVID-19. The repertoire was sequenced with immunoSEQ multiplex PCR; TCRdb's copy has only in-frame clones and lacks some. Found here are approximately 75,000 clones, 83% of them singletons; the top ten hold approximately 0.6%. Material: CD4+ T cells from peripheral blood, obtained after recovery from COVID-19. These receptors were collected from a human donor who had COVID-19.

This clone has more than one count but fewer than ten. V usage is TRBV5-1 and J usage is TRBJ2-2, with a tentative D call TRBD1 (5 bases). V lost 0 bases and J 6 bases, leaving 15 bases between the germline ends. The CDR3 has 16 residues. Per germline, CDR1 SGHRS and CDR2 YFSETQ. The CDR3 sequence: CASSLDLQGGAGELFF. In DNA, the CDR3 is TGCGCCAGCAGCTTGGATTTGCAGGGTGGGGCCGGGGAGCTGTTTTTT.

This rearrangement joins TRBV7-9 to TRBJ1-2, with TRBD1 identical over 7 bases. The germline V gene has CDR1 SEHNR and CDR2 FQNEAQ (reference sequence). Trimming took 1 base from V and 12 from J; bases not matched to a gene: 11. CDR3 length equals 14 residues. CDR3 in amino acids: CASSLEGRTGPHTF. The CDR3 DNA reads TGTGCCAGCAGCTTAGAGGGAAGGACAGGTCCCCACACCTTC.

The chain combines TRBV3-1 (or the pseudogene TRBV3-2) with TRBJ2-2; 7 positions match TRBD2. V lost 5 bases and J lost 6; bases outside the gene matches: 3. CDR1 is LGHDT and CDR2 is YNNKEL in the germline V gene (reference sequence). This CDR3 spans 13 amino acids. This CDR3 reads CASSTAGAGELFF. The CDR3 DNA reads TGTGCCAGCAGCACGGCGGGGGCCGGGGAGCTGTTTTTT.

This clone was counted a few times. The CDR3 DNA reads TGCAGTGCTAGTTCCGGGACAGCCTATGGCTACACCTTC. Translated, it gives CSASSGTAYGYTF. The chain joins TRBV20-1 to TRBJ1-2; 7 bases agree with TRBD1. J was trimmed by 4 bases and V by 3 bases; bases with no gene match: 5. The CDR3 contains 13 residues. Germline CDR1 and CDR2: DFQATT and SNEGSKA (reference sequence).

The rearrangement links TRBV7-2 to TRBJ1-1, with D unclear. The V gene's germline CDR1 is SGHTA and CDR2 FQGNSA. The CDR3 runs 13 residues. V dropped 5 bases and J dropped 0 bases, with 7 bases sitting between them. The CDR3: CASSPNMNTEAFF. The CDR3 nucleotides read TGTGCCAGCAGCCCAAACATGAACACTGAAGCTTTCTTT.

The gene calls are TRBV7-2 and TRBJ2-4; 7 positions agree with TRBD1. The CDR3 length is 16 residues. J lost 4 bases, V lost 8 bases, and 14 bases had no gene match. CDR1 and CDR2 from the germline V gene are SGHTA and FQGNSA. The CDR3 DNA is TGTGCCAGCGAACCCCTACCAGGGACAGTAAAAAACATTCAGTACTTC. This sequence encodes CASEPLPGTVKNIQYF.

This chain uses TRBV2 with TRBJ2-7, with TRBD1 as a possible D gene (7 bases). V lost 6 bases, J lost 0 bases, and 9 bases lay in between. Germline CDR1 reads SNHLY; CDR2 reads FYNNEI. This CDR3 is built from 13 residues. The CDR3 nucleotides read TGTGCCAGCAGGCGGGACAGCTCCTACGAGCAGTACTTC. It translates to CASRRDSSYEQYF. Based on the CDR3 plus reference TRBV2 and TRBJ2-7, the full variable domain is EPEVTQTPSHQVTQMGQEVILRCVPISNHLYFYWYRQILGQKVEFLVSFYNNEISEKSEIFDDQFSVERPDGSNFTLKIRSTKLEDSAMYFCASRRDSSYEQYFGPGTRLTVT.

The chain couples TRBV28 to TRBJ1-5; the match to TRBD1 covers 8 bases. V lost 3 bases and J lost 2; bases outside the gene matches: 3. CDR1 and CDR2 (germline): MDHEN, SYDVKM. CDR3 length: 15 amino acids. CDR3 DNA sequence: TGTGCCAGCAGTTTGAAGACAGGGGGCAATCAGCCCCAGCATTTT. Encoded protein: CASSLKTGGNQPQHF.

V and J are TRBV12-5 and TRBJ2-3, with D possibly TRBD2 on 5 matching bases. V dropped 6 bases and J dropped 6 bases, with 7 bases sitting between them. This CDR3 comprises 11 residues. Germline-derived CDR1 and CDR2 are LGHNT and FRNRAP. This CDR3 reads CASGRGDTQYF. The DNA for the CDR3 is TGTGCTAGTGGCCGAGGGGATACGCAGTATTTT.

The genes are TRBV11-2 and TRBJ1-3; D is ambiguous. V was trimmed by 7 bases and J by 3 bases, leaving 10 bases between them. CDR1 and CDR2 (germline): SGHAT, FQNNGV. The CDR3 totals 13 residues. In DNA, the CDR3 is TGTGCCAGCACGGGTGGTAGTGGAAACACCATATATTTT. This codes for CASTGGSGNTIYF. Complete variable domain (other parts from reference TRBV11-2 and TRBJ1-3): EAGVAQSPRYKIIEKRQSVAFWCNPISGHATLYWYQQILGQGPKLLIQFQNNGVVDDSQLPKDRFSAERLKGVDSTLKIQPAKLEDSAVYLCASTGGSGNTIYFGEGSWLTVV.

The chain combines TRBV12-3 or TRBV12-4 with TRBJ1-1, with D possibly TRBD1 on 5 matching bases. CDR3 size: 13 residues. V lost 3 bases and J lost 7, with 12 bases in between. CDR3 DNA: TGTGCCAGCAGTTTTTCAAGAGGGGTTGAAGCTTTCTTT. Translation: CASSFSRGVEAFF.

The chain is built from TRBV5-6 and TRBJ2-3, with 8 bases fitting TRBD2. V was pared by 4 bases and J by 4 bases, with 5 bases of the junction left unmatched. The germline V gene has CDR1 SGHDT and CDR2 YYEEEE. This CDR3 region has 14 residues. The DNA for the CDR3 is TGTGCCAGCAGCCGGGGGGGCATCGCAGATACGCAGTATTTT. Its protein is CASSRGGIADTQYF.

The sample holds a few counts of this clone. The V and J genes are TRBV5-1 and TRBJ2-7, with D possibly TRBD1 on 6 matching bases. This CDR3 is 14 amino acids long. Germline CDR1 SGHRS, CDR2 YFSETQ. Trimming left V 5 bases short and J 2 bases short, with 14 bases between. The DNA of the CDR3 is TGCGCCAGCAGACAGGGCCCCGAAACCTACGAGCAGTACTTC. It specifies CASRQGPETYEQYF.

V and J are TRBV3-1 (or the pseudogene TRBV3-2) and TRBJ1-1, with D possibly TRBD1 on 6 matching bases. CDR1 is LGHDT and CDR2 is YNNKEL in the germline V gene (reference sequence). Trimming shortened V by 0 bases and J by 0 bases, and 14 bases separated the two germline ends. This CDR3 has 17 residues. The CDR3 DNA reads TGTGCCAGCAGCCAAGAGCAACAGGGTCAAGTGAACACTGAAGCTTTCTTT. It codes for CASSQEQQGQVNTEAFF.

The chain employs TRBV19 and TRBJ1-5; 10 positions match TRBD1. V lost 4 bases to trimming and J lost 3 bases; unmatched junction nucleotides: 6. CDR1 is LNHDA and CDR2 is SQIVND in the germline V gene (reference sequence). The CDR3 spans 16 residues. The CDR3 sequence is CASSKGGTGVNQPQHF. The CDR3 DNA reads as TGTGCCAGTAGTAAAGGGGGGACAGGGGTCAATCAGCCCCAGCATTTT.

The CDR3 nucleotides read TGTGCCAGCAGGAACCCCGGGAATTTGATTGGGAACACCATATATTTT. As protein: CASRNPGNLIGNTIYF. The rearrangement uses TRBV2 and TRBJ1-3; D gene unclear. This CDR3 has 16 amino acids. The V gene lost 6 bases and the J gene lost 7 bases, with 22 bases spanning the gap. Looked up from germline, CDR1 is SNHLY and CDR2 is FYNNEI.

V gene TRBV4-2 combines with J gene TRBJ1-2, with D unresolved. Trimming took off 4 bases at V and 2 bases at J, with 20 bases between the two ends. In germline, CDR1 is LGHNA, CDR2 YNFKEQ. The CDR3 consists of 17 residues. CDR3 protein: CASSPQGVTVDNYGYTF. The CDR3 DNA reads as TGTGCCAGCAGCCCCCAAGGAGTCACAGTCGACAACTATGGCTACACCTTC.

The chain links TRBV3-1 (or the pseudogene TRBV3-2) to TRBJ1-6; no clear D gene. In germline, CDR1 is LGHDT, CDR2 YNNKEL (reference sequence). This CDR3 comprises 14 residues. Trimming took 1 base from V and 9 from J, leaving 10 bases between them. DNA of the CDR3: TGTGCCAGCAGCCAAGGGGCCCGGGGTTCACCCCTCCACTTT. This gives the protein CASSQGARGSPLHF.

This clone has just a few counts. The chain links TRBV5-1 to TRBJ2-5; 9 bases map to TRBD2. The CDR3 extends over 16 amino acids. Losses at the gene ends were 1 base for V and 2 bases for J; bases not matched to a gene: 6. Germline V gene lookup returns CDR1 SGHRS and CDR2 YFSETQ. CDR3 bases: TGCGCCAGCAGCTTGACTCCTGCGGGGGGGCAAGAGACCCAGTACTTC. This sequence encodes CASSLTPAGGQETQYF.

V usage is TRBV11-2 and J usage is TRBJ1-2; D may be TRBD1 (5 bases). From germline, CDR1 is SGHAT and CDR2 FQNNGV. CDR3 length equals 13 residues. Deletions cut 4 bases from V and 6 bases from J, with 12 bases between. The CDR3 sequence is CASSSNGGDGYTF. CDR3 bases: TGTGCCAGCAGCTCCAACGGGGGGGATGGCTACACCTTC.

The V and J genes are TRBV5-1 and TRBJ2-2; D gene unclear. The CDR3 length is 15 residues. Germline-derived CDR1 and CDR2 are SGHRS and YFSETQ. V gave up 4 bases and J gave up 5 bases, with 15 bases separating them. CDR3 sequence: CASSVLDPQTGELFF. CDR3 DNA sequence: TGCGCCAGCAGCGTGCTAGACCCCCAAACCGGGGAGCTGTTTTTT.

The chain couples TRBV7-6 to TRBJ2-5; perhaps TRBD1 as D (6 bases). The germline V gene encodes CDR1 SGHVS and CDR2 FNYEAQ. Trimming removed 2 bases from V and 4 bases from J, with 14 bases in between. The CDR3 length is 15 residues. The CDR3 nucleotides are TGTGCCAGCAGCTTAACACCCGGGACATTAGAGACCCAGTACTTC. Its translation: CASSLTPGTLETQYF. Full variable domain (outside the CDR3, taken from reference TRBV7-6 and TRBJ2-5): GAGVSQSPRYKVTKRGQDVALRCDPISGHVSLYWYRQALGQGPEFLTYFNYEAQQDKSGLPNDRFSAERPEGSISTLTIQRTEQRDSAMYRCASSLTPGTLETQYFGPGTRLLVL.

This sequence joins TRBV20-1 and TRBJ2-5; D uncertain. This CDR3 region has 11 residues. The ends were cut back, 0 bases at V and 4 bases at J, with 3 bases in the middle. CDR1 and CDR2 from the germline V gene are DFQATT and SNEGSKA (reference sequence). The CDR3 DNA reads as TGCAGTGCTAGAGATTTAGAGACCCAGTACTTC. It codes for CSARDLETQYF.